This T cell receptor beta chain was identified in a study of blood T cells in healthy people across ages. Whole-study results and caveats: It was held that the diversity estimates obtained from one million T cells were underestimates. Diversity was higher, and naive CD4+ cells more numerous, in long-lived donors than in aged donors.

The authors ran a second PCR of roughly 6 to 12 cycles using a sample-barcoded 5' primer and a J-beta primer mix. TCRdb redid the calling of the 5' RACE reads with MiXCR, one entry per CDR3 protein. This sample carries about 1.6 million distinct CDR3 sequences, roughly 32% of them seen once, and the ten largest clones take about 11%. A word on this clonotype: Its matching antigen is unknown.

The germline CDR1 and CDR2 sequences are KGHSH and LQKENI. The length of the CDR3 is 14 residues. J lost 4 bases, V lost 4 bases, and 3 bases had no gene match. The V gene is TRBV18, the J gene TRBJ2-2; 7 bases fit TRBD1. The receptor's source is a woman aged 25 to 39 in good health. The specimen sequenced was blood. CDR3 protein: CASSRYRGTGELFF. Written as DNA, the CDR3 is TGTGCCAGCTCACGATACAGGGGCACCGGGGAGCTGTTTTTT.